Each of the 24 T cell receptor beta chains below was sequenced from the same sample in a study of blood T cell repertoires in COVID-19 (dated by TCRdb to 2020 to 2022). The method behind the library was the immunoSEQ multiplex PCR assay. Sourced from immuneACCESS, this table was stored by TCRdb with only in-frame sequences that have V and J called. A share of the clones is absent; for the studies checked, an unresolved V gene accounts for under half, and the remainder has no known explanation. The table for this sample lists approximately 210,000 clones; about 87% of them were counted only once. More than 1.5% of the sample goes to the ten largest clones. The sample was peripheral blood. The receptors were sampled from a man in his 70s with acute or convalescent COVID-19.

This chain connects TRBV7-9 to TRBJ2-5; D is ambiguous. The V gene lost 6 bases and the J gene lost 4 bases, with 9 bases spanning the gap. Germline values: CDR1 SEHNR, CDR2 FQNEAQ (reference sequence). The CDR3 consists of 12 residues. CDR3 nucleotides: TGTGCCAGCAGTCGACATGGAGAGACCCAGTACTTC. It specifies CASSRHGETQYF.

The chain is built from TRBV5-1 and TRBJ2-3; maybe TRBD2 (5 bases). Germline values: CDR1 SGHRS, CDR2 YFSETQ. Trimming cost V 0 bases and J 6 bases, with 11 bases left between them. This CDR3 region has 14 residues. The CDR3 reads CASSLAGSHDTQYF. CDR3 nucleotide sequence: TGCGCCAGCAGCTTGGCGGGGTCCCACGATACGCAGTATTTT.

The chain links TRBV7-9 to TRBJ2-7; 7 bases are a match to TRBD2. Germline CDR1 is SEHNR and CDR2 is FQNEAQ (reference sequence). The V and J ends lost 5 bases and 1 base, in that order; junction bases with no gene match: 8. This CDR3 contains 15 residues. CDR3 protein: CASSPGLLNSYEQYF. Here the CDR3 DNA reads TGTGCCAGCAGCCCGGGACTACTTAATTCCTACGAGCAGTACTTC.

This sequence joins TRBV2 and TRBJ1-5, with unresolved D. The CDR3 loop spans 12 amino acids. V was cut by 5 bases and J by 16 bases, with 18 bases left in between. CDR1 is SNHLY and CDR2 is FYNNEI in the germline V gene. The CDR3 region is CASSWAGPAVHF. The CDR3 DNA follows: TGTGCCAGCAGTTGGGCTGGGCCGGCAGTACATTTT.

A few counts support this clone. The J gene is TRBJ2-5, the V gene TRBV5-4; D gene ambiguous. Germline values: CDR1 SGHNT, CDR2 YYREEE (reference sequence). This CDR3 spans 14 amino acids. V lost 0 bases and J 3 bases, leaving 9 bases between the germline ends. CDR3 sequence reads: CASSLAGREETQYF. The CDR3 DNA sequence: TGTGCCAGCAGCTTGGCCGGCCGGGAAGAGACCCAGTACTTC.

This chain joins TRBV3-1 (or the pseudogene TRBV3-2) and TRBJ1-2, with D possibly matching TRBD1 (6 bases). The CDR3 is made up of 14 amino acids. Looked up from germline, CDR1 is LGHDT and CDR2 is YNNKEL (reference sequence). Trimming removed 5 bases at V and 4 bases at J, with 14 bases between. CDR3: CASSFRTVPYGYTF. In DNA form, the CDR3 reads TGTGCCAGCAGCTTTCGGACAGTCCCCTATGGCTACACCTTC.

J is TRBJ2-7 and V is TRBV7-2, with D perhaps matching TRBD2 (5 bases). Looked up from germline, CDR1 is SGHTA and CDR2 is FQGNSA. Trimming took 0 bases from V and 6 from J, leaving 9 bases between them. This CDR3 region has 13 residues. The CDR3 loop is CASSLASSFEQYF. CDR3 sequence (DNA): TGTGCCAGCAGCTTAGCCTCTAGCTTCGAGCAGTACTTC.

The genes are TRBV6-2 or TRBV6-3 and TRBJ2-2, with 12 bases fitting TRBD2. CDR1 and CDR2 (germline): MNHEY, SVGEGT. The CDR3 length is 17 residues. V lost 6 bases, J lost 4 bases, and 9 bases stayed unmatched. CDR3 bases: TGTGCCAGCAGCAATCTAGCGGGAGGGCCTGGCACCGGGGAGCTGTTTTTT. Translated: CASSNLAGGPGTGELFF.

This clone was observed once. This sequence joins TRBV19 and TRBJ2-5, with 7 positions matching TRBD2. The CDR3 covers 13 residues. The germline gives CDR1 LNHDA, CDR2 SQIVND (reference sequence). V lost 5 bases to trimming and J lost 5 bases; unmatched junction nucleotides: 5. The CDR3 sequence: CASSPQGGETQYF. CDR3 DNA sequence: TGTGCCAGTAGTCCCCAGGGAGGGGAGACCCAGTACTTC.

This CDR3 is CASSLIQVYNEQFF. CDR3 nucleotide sequence: TGTGCCAGCAGCTTGATACAGGTATACAATGAGCAGTTCTTC. The rearrangement links TRBV5-8 to TRBJ2-1; D is perhaps TRBD1 (5 bases). The V end lost 1 base, the J end lost 4 bases, and 9 bases lay between the germline ends. This CDR3 has 14 amino acids. Germline V gene sequence: CDR1 SGHTS, CDR2 YDEGEE.

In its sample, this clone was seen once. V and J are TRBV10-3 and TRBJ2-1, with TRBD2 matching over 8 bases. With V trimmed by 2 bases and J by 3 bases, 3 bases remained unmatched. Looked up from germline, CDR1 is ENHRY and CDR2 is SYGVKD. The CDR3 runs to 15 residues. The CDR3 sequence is CAISEREGIYNEQFF. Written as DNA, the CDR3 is TGTGCCATCAGTGAGCGGGAGGGTATCTACAATGAGCAGTTCTTC.

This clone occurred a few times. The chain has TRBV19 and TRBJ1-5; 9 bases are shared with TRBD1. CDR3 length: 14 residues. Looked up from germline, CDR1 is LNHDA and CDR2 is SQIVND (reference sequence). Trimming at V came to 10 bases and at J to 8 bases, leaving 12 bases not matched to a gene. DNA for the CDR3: TGTGCCACCGTCGGGACAGGGAGTAGCGAGCCCCAGCATTTT. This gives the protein CATVGTGSSEPQHF. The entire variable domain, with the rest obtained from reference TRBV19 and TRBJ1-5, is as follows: DGGITQSPKYLFRKEGQNVTLSCEQNLNHDAMYWYRQDPGQGLRLIYYSQIVNDFQKGDIAEGYSVSREKKESFPLTVTSAQKNPTAFYLCATVGTGSSEPQHFGDGTRLSIL.

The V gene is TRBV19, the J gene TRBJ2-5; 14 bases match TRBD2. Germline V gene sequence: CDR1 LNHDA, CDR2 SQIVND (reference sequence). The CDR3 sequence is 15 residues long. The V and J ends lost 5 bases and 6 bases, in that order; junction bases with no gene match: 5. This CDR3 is CASSVTSGRGKTQYF. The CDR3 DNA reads TGTGCCAGTAGTGTGACTAGCGGGAGGGGAAAGACCCAGTACTTC.

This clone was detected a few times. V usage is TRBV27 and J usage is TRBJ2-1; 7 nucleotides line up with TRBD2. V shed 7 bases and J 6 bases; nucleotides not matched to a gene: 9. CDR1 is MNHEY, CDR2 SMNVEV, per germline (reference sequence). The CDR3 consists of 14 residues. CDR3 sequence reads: CASKLPAGSNEQFF. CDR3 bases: TGTGCCAGCAAGTTGCCAGCGGGAAGCAATGAGCAGTTCTTC.

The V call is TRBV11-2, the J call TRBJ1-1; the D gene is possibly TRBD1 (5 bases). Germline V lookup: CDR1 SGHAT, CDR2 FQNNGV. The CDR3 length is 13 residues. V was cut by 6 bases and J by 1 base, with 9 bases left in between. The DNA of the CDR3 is TGTGCCAGCAGTTTCAGGGCGAACACTGAAGCTTTCTTT. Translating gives CASSFRANTEAFF. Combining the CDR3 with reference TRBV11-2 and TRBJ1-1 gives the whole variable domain EAGVAQSPRYKIIEKRQSVAFWCNPISGHATLYWYQQILGQGPKLLIQFQNNGVVDDSQLPKDRFSAERLKGVDSTLKIQPAKLEDSAVYLCASSFRANTEAFFGQGTRLTVV.

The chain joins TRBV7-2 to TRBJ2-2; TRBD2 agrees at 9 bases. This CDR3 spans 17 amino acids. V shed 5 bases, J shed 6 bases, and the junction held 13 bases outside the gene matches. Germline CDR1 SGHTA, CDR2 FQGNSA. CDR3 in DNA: TGTGCCAGCAGCCCCCCGGGGTTAGCGGGAGTTCCCGGGGAGCTGTTTTTT. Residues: CASSPPGLAGVPGELFF.

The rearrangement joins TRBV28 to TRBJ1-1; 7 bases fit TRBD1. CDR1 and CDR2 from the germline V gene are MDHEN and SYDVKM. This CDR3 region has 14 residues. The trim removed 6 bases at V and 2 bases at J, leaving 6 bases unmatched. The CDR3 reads CASSQGQRNTEAFF. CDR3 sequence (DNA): TGTGCCAGCAGCCAGGGACAGCGTAACACTGAAGCTTTCTTT. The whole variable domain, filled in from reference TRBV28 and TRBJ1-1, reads DVKVTQSSRYLVKRTGEKVFLECVQDMDHENMFWYRQDPGLGLRLIYFSYDVKMKEKGDIPEGYSVSREKKERFSLILESASTNQTSMYLCASSQGQRNTEAFFGQGTRLTVV.

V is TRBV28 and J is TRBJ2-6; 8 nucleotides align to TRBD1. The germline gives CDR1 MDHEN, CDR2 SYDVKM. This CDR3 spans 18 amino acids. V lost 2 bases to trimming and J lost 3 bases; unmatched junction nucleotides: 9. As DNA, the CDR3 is TGTGCCAGCAGTTTAGGACAGGGTGGGAACTTTGGGGCCAACGTCCTGACTTTC. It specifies CASSLGQGGNFGANVLTF.

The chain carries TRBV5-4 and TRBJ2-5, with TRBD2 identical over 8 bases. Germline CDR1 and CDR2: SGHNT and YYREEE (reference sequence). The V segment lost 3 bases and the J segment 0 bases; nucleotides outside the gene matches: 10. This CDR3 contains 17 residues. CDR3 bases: TGTGCCAGCAGCTCCGGGGGGGGACACACATACCAAGAGACCCAGTACTTC. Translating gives CASSSGGGHTYQETQYF.

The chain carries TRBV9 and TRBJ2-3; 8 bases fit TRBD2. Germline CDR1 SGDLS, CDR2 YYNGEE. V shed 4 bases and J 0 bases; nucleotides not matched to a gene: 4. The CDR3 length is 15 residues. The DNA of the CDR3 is TGTGCCAGCAGCATTAGCGGGATTAGCACAGATACGCAGTATTTT. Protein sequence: CASSISGISTDTQYF.

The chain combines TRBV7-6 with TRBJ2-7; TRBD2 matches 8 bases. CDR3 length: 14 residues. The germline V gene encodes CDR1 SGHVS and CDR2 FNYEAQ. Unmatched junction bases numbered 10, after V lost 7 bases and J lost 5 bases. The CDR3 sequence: CASTLSGSNHEQYF. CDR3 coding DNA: TGTGCCAGCACCTTGAGCGGGAGTAACCACGAGCAGTACTTC.

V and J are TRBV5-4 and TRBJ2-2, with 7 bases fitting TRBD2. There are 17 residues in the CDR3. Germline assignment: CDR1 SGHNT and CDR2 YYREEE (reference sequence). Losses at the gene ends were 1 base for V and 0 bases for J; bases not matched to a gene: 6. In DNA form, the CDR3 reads TGTGCCAGCAGCTTGAAAGCGGGGACCTCGAACACCGGGGAGCTGTTTTTT. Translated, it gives CASSLKAGTSNTGELFF.

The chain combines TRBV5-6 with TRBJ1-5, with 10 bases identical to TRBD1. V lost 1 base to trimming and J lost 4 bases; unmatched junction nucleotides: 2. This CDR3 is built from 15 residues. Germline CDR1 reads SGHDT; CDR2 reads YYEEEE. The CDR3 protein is CASSLRDRGNQPQHF. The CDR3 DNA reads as TGTGCCAGCAGCTTGCGGGACAGGGGAAATCAGCCCCAGCATTTT.

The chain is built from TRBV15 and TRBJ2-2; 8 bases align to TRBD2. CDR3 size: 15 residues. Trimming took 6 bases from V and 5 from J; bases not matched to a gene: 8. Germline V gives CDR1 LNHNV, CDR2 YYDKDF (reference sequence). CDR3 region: CATRPPGGSTGELFF. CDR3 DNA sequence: TGTGCCACCAGACCCCCGGGGGGGTCTACCGGGGAGCTGTTTTTT.